The 20 T cell receptor beta chains listed next were all sequenced from one sample in a study of T cells after posttransplantation cyclophosphamide. Clones were sequenced by immunoSEQ multiplex PCR, and TCRdb holds only the in-frame ones, with some missing. The sample has 15,000 to 20,000 clones, 74% seen once. Busulfan-fludarabine conditioning, marrow transplant, and cyclophosphamide on days +3 and +4 were administered. The source material was PBMCs, sampled after an allogeneic stem cell transplant with post-transplant cyclophosphamide. These receptors all stem from a young adult male patient who received an allogeneic stem cell transplant from a related donor, was CMV-positive, and had acute GVHD only. The T cells may partly be graft donor cells.

V usage is TRBV5-5 and J usage is TRBJ1-6, with a weak D call TRBD1 (5 bases). There are 14 residues in the CDR3. V was shortened by 1 base and J by 9 bases, with 11 bases between the two germline ends. The germline CDR1 and CDR2 sequences are SGHKS and YYEKEE (reference sequence). The CDR3: CASSLFTGTSPLHF. The CDR3 region has the DNA TGTGCCAGCAGCTTGTTTACAGGTACTTCACCCCTCCACTTT.

V and J are TRBV7-9 and TRBJ1-2, with D maybe TRBD1 (5 bases). CDR3 length: 14 residues. CDR1 is SEHNR, CDR2 FQNEAQ, per germline (reference sequence). The V end lost 5 bases, the J end lost 7 bases, and 17 bases lay between the germline ends. CDR3 loop: CASSAWGRAAGYTF. CDR3 sequence (DNA): TGTGCCAGCAGCGCCTGGGGCAGGGCGGCTGGCTACACCTTC.

This clone was seen just once. The V call is TRBV21-1, the J call TRBJ2-5; TRBD2, the D gene given by the table, was not confirmed from the DNA. TRBV21-1 is assigned pseudogene status. This CDR3 contains 17 residues. The CDR3 DNA sequence: TGTGCCAGCAGCAACGGAGGTAGCGGGAGACTCCAAGAGACCCAGTACTTC. Translated, it gives CASSNGGSGRLQETQYF.

The gene calls are TRBV30 and TRBJ2-3; the match to TRBD2 covers 11 bases. This CDR3 is built from 13 residues. The V gene's germline CDR1 is GTSNPN and CDR2 SVGIG (reference sequence). Unmatched junction bases numbered 3, after V lost 8 bases and J lost 2 bases. CDR3 DNA: TGTGCCCGTAGCGGGGGGGACACAGATACGCAGTATTTT. It codes for CARSGGDTDTQYF. The full variable domain, completed using reference TRBV30 and TRBJ2-3, is SQTIHQWPATLVQPVGSPLSLECTVEGTSNPNLYWYRQAAGRGLQLLFYSVGIGQISSEVPQNLSASRPQDRQFILSSKKLLLSDSGFYLCARSGGDTDTQYFGPGTRLTVL.

The chain employs TRBV7-9 and TRBJ2-2, with D maybe TRBD2 (6 bases). Per the germline V gene, CDR1 is SEHNR and CDR2 is FQNEAQ (reference sequence). Trimming took off 3 bases at V and 1 base at J, with 9 bases between the two ends. CDR3 length: 15 amino acids. The CDR3 here is CASSLGGVNTGELFF. In DNA form, the CDR3 reads TGTGCCAGCAGCTTGGGGGGTGTGAACACCGGGGAGCTGTTTTTT. Variable domain in full (rest from reference TRBV7-9 and TRBJ2-2): DTGVSQNPRHKITKRGQNVTFRCDPISEHNRLYWYRQTLGQGPEFLTYFQNEAQLEKSRLLSDRFSAERPKGSFSTLEIQRTEQGDSAMYLCASSLGGVNTGELFFGEGSRLTVL.

This clone was observed a few times. The chain combines TRBV27 with TRBJ2-1, with TRBD1 identical over 9 bases. Germline V gene sequence: CDR1 MNHEY, CDR2 SMNVEV (reference sequence). This CDR3 has 15 residues. With 5 bases clipped from V and 8 bases from J, the junction kept 10 bases outside the gene matches. The CDR3: CASSLGTGKSHEQFF. CDR3 in DNA: TGTGCCAGCAGTCTAGGGACAGGGAAATCGCATGAGCAGTTCTTC.

The CDR3 nucleotides are TGCGCCAGCAGCCTGGACAGAACCTACGAGCAGTACTTC. This sequence encodes CASSLDRTYEQYF. V and J are TRBV4-3 and TRBJ2-7; D is perhaps TRBD1 (6 bases). Trimming took off 4 bases at V and 2 bases at J, with 9 bases between the two ends. The CDR3 consists of 13 residues. Per the germline V gene, CDR1 is LGHNA and CDR2 is YSLEER.

V and J are TRBV5-1 and TRBJ2-5; TRBD2 matches 9 bases. The J segment lost 3 bases and the V segment lost 2 bases, leaving 5 bases of the junction unmatched. The germline gives CDR1 SGHRS, CDR2 YFSETQ. The CDR3 consists of 15 residues. The CDR3 reads CASSFRLAAEETQYF. Written as DNA, the CDR3 is TGCGCCAGCAGCTTCAGACTAGCGGCGGAAGAGACCCAGTACTTC.

This clone was seen just once. The gene calls are TRBV4-3 and TRBJ1-2, with D possibly being TRBD1 (5 bases). Germline V gene sequence: CDR1 LGHNA, CDR2 YSLEER. The CDR3 is made up of 15 amino acids. V was cut by 7 bases and J by 6 bases, with 21 bases left in between. CDR3 sequence: CASTSGLGNLHGYTF. For the CDR3, the DNA is TGCGCCAGCACCTCAGGGTTGGGCAATCTTCATGGCTACACCTTC.

Many counts were recorded for this clone. The rearrangement links TRBV2 to TRBJ1-1; no clear D. The CDR3 is 13 amino acids. V lost 8 bases and J 1 base, leaving 11 bases between the germline ends. The germline CDR1 and CDR2 sequences are SNHLY and FYNNEI. The CDR3, as DNA: TGTGCCAGCGCAAAGACAAAGAACACTGAAGCTTTCTTT. The encoded protein is CASAKTKNTEAFF.

V gene TRBV11-2 combines with J gene TRBJ2-1; 9 bases are a match to TRBD2. V lost 8 bases to trimming and J lost 5 bases; unmatched junction nucleotides: 10. The CDR3 covers 15 residues. Germline-derived CDR1 and CDR2 are SGHAT and FQNNGV. The CDR3 reads CASDRRGGYNNEQFF. CDR3 nucleotides: TGTGCCAGCGACCGGCGGGGGGGTTACAACAATGAGCAGTTCTTC.

The sample holds a few counts of this clone. This sequence joins TRBV28 and TRBJ2-3; D unresolved. Trimming removed 4 bases at V and 6 bases at J, with 14 bases between. There are 14 residues in the CDR3. CDR1 and CDR2 from the germline V gene are MDHEN and SYDVKM. CDR3 residues: CASSSLASGDTQYF. The CDR3 nucleotides are TGTGCCAGCAGTTCCCTGGCTAGTGGGGATACGCAGTATTTT. Full variable domain (missing parts from reference TRBV28 and TRBJ2-3): DVKVTQSSRYLVKRTGEKVFLECVQDMDHENMFWYRQDPGLGLRLIYFSYDVKMKEKGDIPEGYSVSREKKERFSLILESASTNQTSMYLCASSSLASGDTQYFGPGTRLTVL.

V is TRBV28 and J is TRBJ2-7, with unresolved D. The CDR3 sequence is 14 residues long. Per the germline V gene, CDR1 is MDHEN and CDR2 is SYDVKM. The V end was cut by 2 bases, the J end by 3 bases, with 11 bases between. In DNA, the CDR3 is TGTGCCAGCAGTTTAGGCGGCAGAGTCTACGAGCAGTACTTC. Encoded protein: CASSLGGRVYEQYF.

The chain links TRBV4-1 to TRBJ1-1; 7 nucleotides agree with TRBD1. In germline, CDR1 is MGHRA, CDR2 YSYEKL. There are 15 residues in the CDR3. J gave up 0 bases and V 1 base, and 2 bases lay outside the gene matches. This chain's CDR3 is CASSQVRGLNTEAFF. The CDR3 bases are TGCGCCAGCAGCCAAGTGAGGGGGCTGAACACTGAAGCTTTCTTT.

The rearrangement joins TRBV5-1 to TRBJ2-3; no reliable D call. V was cut by 4 bases and J by 3 bases, with 6 bases left in between. Germline V gives CDR1 SGHRS, CDR2 YFSETQ. The CDR3 runs to 12 residues. This chain's CDR3 is CASSVATDTQYF. Written as DNA, the CDR3 is TGCGCCAGCAGCGTCGCGACAGATACGCAGTATTTT. Combining the CDR3 with reference TRBV5-1 and TRBJ2-3 gives the whole variable domain KAGVTQTPRYLIKTRGQQVTLSCSPISGHRSVSWYQQTPGQGLQFLFEYFSETQRNKGNFPGRFSGRQFSNSRSEMNVSTLELGDSALYLCASSVATDTQYFGPGTRLTVL.

The chain joins TRBV6-1 to TRBJ2-2, with D hard to call. Germline V gene data show CDR1 as MNHNS and CDR2 as SASEGT. The CDR3 contains 12 residues. V was shortened by 5 bases and J by 3 bases, with 4 bases between the two germline ends. DNA for the CDR3: TGTGCCAGCAGTCCTTACACCGGGGAGCTGTTTTTT. Encoded protein: CASSPYTGELFF.

The J gene is TRBJ2-3, the V gene TRBV7-2, with 12 bases that match TRBD2. Trimming at V came to 8 bases and at J to 0 bases, leaving 12 bases not matched to a gene. The CDR3 runs 18 residues. Germline V gene sequence: CDR1 SGHTA, CDR2 FQGNSA. Written as DNA, the CDR3 is TGTGCCAGCGGGATTAAGGCGACTAGCGGGAGCAGCACAGATACGCAGTATTTT. It encodes CASGIKATSGSSTDTQYF.

This clone has more than one count but fewer than ten. CDR3 amino acids: CASSLRQGAGYEQYF. CDR3 bases: TGTGCCAGTAGTCTTCGACAGGGGGCGGGATACGAGCAGTACTTC. This sequence joins TRBV19 and TRBJ2-7; 10 bases are shared with TRBD1. Losses at the gene ends were 5 bases for V and 4 bases for J; bases not matched to a gene: 8. The CDR3 loop spans 15 amino acids. Germline V lookup: CDR1 LNHDA, CDR2 SQIVND (reference sequence).

The chain has TRBV7-5 and TRBJ2-4; the table gives TRBD1 as D, unverified against the DNA. TRBV7-5 is an annotated pseudogene. The CDR3 covers 15 residues. For the CDR3, the DNA is TGTGCCAGAAGCACACAGGGGCTAGCCAAAAACATTCAGTACTTC. Protein sequence: CARSTQGLAKNIQYF.

The CDR3 coding sequence is TGCGCCAGCAGCGTGACTAGCAGCTACGAGCAGTACTTC. Its translation is CASSVTSSYEQYF. The chain links TRBV5-1 to TRBJ2-7, with 7 bases that match TRBD2. The V gene end was trimmed by 4 bases and the J gene end by 3 bases; junction bases not matched to a gene: 4. The germline V gene has CDR1 SGHRS and CDR2 YFSETQ. The CDR3 loop spans 13 amino acids.